This TCR beta chain was recovered during a study of blood T cell repertoires in COVID-19. Across the study: Acute and convalescent COVID-19 samples came from the United States, Italy and Spain. In each case, the material was cDNA or gDNA derived from T cells, B-cell-depleted T cells, or PBMCs.

CDR3 size: 14 residues. Trimming took off 6 bases at V and 1 base at J, with 13 bases between the two ends. Germline values: CDR1 KGHSH, CDR2 LQKENI. Some clones are missing from TCRdb's copy, which holds only in-frame ones; the method was immunoSEQ multiplex PCR. Here the sample spans 200,000 to 300,000 clones, about 91% being singletons. Recruits, aged roughly 18 to 90 years, lived in 20 to 30 US areas. The specimen sequenced was PBMCs or T cells enriched from blood (not recorded which). The chain has TRBV18 and TRBJ2-7; a weak D match, TRBD1 (6 bases). The receptor was derived from a woman in her thirties or forties with acute COVID-19. As DNA, the CDR3 is TGTGCCAGCTCTCGAGAAACAGGGTCCTACGAGCAGTACTTC. It translates to CASSRETGSYEQYF.